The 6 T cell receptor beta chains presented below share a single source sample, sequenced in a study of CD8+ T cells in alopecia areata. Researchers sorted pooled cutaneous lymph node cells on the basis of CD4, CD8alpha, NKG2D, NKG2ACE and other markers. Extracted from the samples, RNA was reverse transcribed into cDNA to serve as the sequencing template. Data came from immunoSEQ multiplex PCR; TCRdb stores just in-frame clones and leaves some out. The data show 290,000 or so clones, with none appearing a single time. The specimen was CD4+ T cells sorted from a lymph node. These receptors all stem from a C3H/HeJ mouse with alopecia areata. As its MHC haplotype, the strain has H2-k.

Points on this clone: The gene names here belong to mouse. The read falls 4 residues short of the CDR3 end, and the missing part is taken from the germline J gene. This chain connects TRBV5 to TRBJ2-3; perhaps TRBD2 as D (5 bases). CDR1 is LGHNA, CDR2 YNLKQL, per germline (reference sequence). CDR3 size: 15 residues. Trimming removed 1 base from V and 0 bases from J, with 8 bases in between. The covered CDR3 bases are TGTGCCAGCAGCCAAGGCTGGACTAGTGCAGAA. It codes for CASSQGWTSAE. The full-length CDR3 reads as CASSQGWTSAETLYF.

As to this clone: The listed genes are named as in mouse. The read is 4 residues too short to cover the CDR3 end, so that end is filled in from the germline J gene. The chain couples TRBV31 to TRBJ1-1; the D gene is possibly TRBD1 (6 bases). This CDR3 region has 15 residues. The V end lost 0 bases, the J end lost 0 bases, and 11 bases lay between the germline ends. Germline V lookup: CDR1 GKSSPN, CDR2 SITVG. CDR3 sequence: CAWSLREGANTEVFF. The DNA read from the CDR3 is TGTGCCTGGAGTCTAAGAGAGGGGGCAAACACA. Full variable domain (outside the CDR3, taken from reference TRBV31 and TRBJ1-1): AQTIHQWPVAEIKAVGSPLSLGCTIKGKSSPNLYWYWQATGGTLQQLFYSITVGQVESVVQLNLSASRPKDDQFILSTEKLLLSHSGFYLCAWSLREGANTEVFFGKGTRLTVV.

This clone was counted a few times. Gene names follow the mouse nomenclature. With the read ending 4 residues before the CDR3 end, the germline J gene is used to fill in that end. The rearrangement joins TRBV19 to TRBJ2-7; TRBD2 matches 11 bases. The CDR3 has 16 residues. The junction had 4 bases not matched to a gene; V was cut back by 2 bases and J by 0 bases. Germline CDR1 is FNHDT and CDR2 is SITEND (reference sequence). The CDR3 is CASSIPGLGASYEQYF. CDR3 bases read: TGTGCCAGCAGTATCCCGGGACTGGGGGCCTCCTAT. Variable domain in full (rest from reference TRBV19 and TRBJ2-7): GGIITQTPKFLIGQEGQKLTLKCQQNFNHDTMYWYRQDSGKGLRLIYYSITENDLQKGDLSEGYDASREKKSSFSLTVTSAQKNEMAVFLCASSIPGLGASYEQYFGPGTRLTVL.

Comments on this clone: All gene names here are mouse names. CDR3 residues: CASKTGRYNSPLYF. The sequenced CDR3 bases are TGTGCCAGCAAGACAGGGAGGTATAATTCGCCC. J is TRBJ1-6 and V is TRBV19; TRBD1 aligns across 7 bases. The read ends 3 residues shy of where the CDR3 ends; the end is completed using the germline J gene. TRBJ1-6 is reported as an ORF; its role is uncertain. J gave up 4 bases and V 6 bases, and 4 bases lay outside the gene matches. The germline V gene has CDR1 FNHDT and CDR2 SITEND (reference sequence). There are 14 residues in the CDR3.

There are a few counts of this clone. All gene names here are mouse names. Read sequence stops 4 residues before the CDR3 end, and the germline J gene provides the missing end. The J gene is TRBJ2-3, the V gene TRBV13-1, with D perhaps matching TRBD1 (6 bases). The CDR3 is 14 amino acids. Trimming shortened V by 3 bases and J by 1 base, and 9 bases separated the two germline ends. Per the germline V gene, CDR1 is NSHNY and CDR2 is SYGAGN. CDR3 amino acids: CASSGQGRAETLYF. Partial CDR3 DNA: TGTGCCAGCAGTGGGCAGGGGCGTGCAGAA.

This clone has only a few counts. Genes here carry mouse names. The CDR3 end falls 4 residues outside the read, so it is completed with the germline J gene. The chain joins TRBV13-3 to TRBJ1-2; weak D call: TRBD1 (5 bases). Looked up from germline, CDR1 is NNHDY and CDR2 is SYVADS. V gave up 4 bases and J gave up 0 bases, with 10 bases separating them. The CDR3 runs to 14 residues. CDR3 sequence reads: CASSPAGSNSDYTF. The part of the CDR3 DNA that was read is TGTGCCAGCAGTCCGGCAGGGTCAAACTCC.